This T cell receptor beta chain was observed in a study of blood T cell repertoires in COVID-19. Study information: PBMCs, B-cell-depleted T cells, or T cells were the source of the cDNA or gDNA that made up the material.

Seattle patient enrollment occurred during active infection, with longitudinal follow-up thereafter. The CDR3 consists of 16 residues. Germline values: CDR1 SGHTA, CDR2 FQGNSA. V dropped 2 bases and J dropped 9 bases, with 17 bases sitting between them. TCRdb's copy holds only in-frame clones and misses some; the assay was immunoSEQ multiplex PCR. The data contain some 200,000 clones, less than 90% of them singletons. Sample: peripheral blood. This clonotype was sampled from a woman of 80 years or more with COVID-19, enrolled during active disease. The gene calls are TRBV7-2 and TRBJ1-6; D is undetermined. CDR3 in DNA: TGTGCCAGCAGCTTATTGGGTCGGAGCTTACCTTCACCCCTCCACTTT. This translates into CASSLLGRSLPSPLHF.